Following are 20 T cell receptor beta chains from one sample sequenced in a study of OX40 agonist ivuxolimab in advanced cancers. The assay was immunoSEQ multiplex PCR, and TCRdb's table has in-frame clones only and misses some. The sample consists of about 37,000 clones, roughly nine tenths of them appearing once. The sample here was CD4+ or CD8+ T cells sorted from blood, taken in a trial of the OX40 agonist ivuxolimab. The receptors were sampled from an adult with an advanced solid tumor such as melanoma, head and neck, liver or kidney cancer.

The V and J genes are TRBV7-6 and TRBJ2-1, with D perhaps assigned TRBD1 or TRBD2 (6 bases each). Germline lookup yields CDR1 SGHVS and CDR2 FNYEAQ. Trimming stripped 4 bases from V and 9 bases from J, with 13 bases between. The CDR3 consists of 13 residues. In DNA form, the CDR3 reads TGTGCCAGCAGCTACACTGGGGGGCTTGAGCAGTTCTTC. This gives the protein CASSYTGGLEQFF.

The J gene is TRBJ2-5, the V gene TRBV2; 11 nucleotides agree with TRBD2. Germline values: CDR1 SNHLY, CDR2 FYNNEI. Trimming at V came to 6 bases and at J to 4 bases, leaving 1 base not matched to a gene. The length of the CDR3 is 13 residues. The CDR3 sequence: CASRLAGVETQYF. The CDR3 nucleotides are TGTGCCAGCAGACTAGCGGGGGTAGAGACCCAGTACTTC.

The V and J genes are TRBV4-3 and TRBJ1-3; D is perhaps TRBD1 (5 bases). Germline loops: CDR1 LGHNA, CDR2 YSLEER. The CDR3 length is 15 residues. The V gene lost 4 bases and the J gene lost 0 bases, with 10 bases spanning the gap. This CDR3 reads CASSRDSLSGNTIYF. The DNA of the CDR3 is TGCGCCAGCAGCCGTGACAGCCTCTCTGGAAACACCATATATTTT.

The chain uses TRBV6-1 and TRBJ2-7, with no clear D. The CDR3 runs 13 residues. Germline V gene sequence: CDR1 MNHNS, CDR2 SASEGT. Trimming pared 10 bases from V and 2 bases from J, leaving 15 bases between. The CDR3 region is CATQSQDTYEQYF. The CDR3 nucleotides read TGTGCCACCCAATCCCAGGATACCTACGAGCAGTACTTC.

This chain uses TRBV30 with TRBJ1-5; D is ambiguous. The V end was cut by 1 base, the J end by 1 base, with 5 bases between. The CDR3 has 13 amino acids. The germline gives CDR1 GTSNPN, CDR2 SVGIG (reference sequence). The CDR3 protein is CAWSGKSNQPQHF. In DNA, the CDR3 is TGTGCCTGGAGTGGGAAAAGCAATCAGCCCCAGCATTTT.

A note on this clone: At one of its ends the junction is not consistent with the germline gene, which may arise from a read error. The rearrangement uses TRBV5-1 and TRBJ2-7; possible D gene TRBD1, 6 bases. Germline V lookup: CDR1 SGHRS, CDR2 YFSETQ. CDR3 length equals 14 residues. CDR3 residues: CASGLTGTLREQYF. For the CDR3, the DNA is TGCGCCAGCGGCTTAACAGGGACCTTACGCGAGCAGTACTTC.

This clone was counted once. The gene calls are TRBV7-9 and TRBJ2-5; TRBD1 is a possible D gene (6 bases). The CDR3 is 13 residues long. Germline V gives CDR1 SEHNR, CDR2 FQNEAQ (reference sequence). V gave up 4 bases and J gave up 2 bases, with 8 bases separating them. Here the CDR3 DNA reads TGTGCCAGCAGCTACACAGGGCAAGAGACCCAGTACTTC. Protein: CASSYTGQETQYF.

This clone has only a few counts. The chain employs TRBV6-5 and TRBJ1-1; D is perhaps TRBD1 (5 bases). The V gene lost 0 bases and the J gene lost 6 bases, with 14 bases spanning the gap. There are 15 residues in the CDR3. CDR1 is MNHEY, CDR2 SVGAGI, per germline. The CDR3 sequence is CASSYSVRGGSEAFF. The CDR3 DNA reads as TGTGCCAGCAGTTACTCGGTCCGGGGGGGATCTGAAGCTTTCTTT.

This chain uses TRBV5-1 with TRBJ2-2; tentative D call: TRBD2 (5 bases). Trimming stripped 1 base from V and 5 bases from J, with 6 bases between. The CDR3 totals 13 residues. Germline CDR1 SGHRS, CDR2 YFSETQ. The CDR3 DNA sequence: TGCGCCAGCAGCTTGAGGGAGACCGGGGAGCTGTTTTTT. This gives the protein CASSLRETGELFF.

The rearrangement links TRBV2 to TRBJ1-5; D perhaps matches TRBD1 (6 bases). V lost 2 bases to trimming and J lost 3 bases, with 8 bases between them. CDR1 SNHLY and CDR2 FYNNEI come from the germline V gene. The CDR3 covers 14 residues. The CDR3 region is CASSEQGFNQPQHF. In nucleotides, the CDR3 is TGTGCCAGCAGTGAACAGGGGTTCAATCAGCCCCAGCATTTT.

DNA for the CDR3: TGTGCCAGCAGCCCCTCCTCCGACAGGGAGGGCTCTTTGGGCAATCAGCCCCAGCATTTT. Translated, it gives CASSPSSDREGSLGNQPQHF. This sequence joins TRBV4-2 and TRBJ1-5; 7 positions agree with TRBD1. CDR1 LGHNA and CDR2 YNFKEQ come from the germline V gene. V trimming: 4 bases; J trimming: 2 bases; junction bases outside the gene matches: 20. CDR3 length equals 20 residues.

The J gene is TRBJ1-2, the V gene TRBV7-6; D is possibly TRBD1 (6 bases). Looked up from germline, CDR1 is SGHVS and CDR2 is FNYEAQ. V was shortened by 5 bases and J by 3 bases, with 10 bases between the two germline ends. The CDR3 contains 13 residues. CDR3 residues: CASSAGEDYGYTF. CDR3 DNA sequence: TGTGCCAGCAGCGCAGGGGAGGACTATGGCTACACCTTC.

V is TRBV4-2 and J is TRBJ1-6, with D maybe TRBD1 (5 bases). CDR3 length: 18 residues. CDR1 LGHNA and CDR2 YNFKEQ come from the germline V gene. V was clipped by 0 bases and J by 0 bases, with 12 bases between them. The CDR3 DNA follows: TGTGCCAGCAGCCAAGAGTTACAGGCGAGCTCCTATAATTCACCCCTCCACTTT. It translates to CASSQELQASSYNSPLHF.

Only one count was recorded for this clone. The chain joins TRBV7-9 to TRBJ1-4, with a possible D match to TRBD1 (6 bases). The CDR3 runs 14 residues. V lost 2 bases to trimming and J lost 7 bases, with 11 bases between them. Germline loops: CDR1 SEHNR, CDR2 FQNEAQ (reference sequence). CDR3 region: CASSLLGAGEKLFF. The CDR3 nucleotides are TGTGCCAGCAGCTTACTGGGGGCGGGTGAAAAACTGTTTTTT.

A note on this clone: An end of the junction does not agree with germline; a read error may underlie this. The CDR3, as DNA: TGTGCTAGTGGTTTGGGCCTACTAGCGGACCAAGAGACCCGGTACTTC. Its translation: CASGLGLLADQETRYF. V gene TRBV12-5 combines with J gene TRBJ2-5; 8 bases align to TRBD2. The germline gives CDR1 LGHNT, CDR2 FRNRAP. The CDR3 contains 16 residues.

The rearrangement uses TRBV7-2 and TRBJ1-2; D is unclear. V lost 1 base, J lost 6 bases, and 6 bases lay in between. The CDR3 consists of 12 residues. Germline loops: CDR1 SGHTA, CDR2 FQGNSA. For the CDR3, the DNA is TGTGCCAGCAGCTTAGGACGGAATGGCTACACCTTC. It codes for CASSLGRNGYTF.

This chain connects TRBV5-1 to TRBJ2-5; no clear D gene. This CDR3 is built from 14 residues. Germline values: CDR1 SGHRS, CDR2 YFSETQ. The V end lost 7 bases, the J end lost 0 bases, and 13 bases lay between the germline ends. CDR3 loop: CASGKSEYQETQYF. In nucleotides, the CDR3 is TGCGCCAGCGGCAAATCAGAGTACCAAGAGACCCAGTACTTC.

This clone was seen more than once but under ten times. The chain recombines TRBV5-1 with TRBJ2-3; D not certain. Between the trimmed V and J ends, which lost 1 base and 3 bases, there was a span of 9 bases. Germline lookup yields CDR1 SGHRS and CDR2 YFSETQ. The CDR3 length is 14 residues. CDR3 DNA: TGCGCCAGCAGCTTGTTCGGAAGAACAGATACGCAGTATTTT. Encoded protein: CASSLFGRTDTQYF.

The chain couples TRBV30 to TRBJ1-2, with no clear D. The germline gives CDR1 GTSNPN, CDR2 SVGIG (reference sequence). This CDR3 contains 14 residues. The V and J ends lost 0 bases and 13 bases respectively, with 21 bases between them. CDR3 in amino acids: CAWSVGPQRATGTF. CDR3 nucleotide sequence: TGTGCCTGGAGTGTAGGGCCGCAGAGGGCGACCGGCACCTTC.

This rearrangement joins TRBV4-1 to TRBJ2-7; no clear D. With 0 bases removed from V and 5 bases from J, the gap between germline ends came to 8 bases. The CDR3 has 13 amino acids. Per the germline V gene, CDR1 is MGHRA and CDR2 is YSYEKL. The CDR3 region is CASSQDLFNEQYF. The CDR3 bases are TGCGCCAGCAGCCAAGATCTTTTTAACGAGCAGTACTTC.